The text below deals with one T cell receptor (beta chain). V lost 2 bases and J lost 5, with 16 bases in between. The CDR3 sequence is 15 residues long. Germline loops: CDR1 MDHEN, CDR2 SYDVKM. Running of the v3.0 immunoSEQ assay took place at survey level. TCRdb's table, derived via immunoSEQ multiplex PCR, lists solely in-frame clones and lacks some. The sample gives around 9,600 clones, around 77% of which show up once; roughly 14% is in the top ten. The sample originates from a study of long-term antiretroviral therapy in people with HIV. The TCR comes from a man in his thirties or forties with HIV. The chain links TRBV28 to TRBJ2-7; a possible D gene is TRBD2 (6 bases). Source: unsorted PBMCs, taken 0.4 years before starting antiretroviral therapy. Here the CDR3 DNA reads TGTGCCAGCAGTTTAGCGGGACTTGTTCGGAACGAGCAGTACTTC. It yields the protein CASSLAGLVRNEQYF.